This TCR beta chain was profiled in a study of blood T cell repertoires in COVID-19. CDR1 and CDR2 (germline): MNHEY, SVGAGI. This CDR3 spans 15 amino acids. V gave up 7 bases and J gave up 4 bases, with 16 bases separating them. Produced via immunoSEQ multiplex PCR; TCRdb's table is partial and in-frame only. The table shows some 80,000 clones, with around four fifths occurring only once. Sequencing used peripheral blood. The TCR sequence derives from a man older than 75 with active or convalescent COVID-19. J is TRBJ2-2 and V is TRBV6-5, with D possibly matching TRBD1 (6 bases). DNA for the CDR3: TGTGCCAGCACCCCAAGCAGGGGACGCACCGGGGAGCTGTTTTTT. It is translated as CASTPSRGRTGELFF.